These T cell receptor beta chains were read from a single sample in a study of a mutant IDH1 vaccine in newly diagnosed glioma. The antigens for these receptors are not known. Sequencing used immunoSEQ multiplex PCR; TCRdb keeps in-frame clones, though not all of them. Among fewer than 70,000 clones, over 75% were seen once, and the ten largest hold under 2%. The starting material was PBMCs, obtained from a glioma patient whose treatment included an IDH1 peptide vaccine. The receptors come from a man aged 35-49 years with glioma. CDR3s include the opening cysteine and the closing phenylalanine or tryptophan. The order of the fields is V gene, J gene, CDR3 length, CDR3 protein.

TRBV19,TRBJ2-7,15,CASSTSRGELDEQYF
TRBV28,TRBJ1-6,14,CASSTGISNSPLHF
TRBV7-6,TRBJ1-3,15,CASSSGGSRGNTIYF
TRBV18,TRBJ1-4,14,CASSAGKTNEKLFF
TRBV19,TRBJ1-3,16,CASTPPRGSRGNTIYF
TRBV15,TRBJ1-5,14,CATSRDKGSQPQHF
TRBV28,TRBJ1-1,15,CASRPTQGARTEAFF
TRBV5-6,TRBJ2-2,14,CASSLVSFTGELFF
TRBV15,TRBJ2-2,17,CATSRDYGARNTGELFF
TRBV7-3,TRBJ2-2,15,CASRQGSRGTGELFF
TRBV27,TRBJ2-7,15,CASSPWTSGALEQYF
TRBV6-1,TRBJ2-2,16,CASSAGLAEHTGELFF
TRBV5-1,TRBJ1-4,15,CASRISGNTDEKLFF
TRBV2,TRBJ2-3,14,CASRRGLAGNTQYF
TRBV28,TRBJ1-2,13,CASRGQGARGYTF
TRBV5-1,TRBJ1-1,12,CASSLEGLNAFF
TRBV27,TRBJ2-7,15,CASSLSGWSSYEQYF
TRBV19,TRBJ1-6,14,CASSMGADNSPLHF
TRBV6-4,TRBJ1-6,13,CASSTGLASPLHF
TRBV7-2,TRBJ1-2,16,CASSLEAGLVIYGYTF
TRBV7-3,TRBJ2-1,13,CASSLGNYNEQFF
TRBV5-6,TRBJ1-1,15,CASRRGTGGNTEAFF
TRBV27,TRBJ1-1,17,CASSFRWGAGRNTEAFF
TRBV27,TRBJ2-1,17,CASSTNSGRALGNEQFF
TRBV11-2,TRBJ1-4,17,CASSSLSSGTPGRKLFF
TRBV7-9,TRBJ1-2,14,CASSSALGLYGYTF
TRBV28,TRBJ1-4,13,CASRETAPGKLFF
TRBV2,TRBJ1-5,14,CASRRVSSNQPQHF
TRBV27,TRBJ2-7,16,CASSLSDGGRAREQYF
TRBV7-2,TRBJ2-1,15,CASSEEWSTYNEQFF
TRBV11-2,TRBJ2-3,17,CASSLKTGGQVADTQYF
TRBV5-1,TRBJ2-5,15,CASSLGQGGGETQYF
TRBV19,TRBJ1-1,16,CASSFEGVFGKTEAFF
TRBV19,TRBJ2-1,15,CASSPRQGVYNEQFF
TRBV6-5,TRBJ2-7,15,CASSPRPDNPYEQYF
TRBV5-4,TRBJ1-2,14,CASSWGQTDYGYTF
TRBV19,TRBJ1-2,14,CASSGQSLNYGYTF
TRBV11-2,TRBJ1-2,16,CASSLRTALANYGYTF
TRBV4-3,TRBJ2-1,16,CASSQDGAGGTNEQFF
TRBV28,TRBJ1-2,14,CASSYLGGWYGYTF
TRBV28,TRBJ1-5,15,CASSKLGLGNQPQHF
TRBV4-1,TRBJ1-5,17,CASSQEHQPTGNQPQHF
TRBV5-4,TRBJ1-4,15,CASSPWGAGNEKLFF
TRBV19,TRBJ2-1,14,CASRTDAAYNEQFF
TRBV7-9,TRBJ1-1,14,CASSSGVVDTEAFF
TRBV19,TRBJ2-3,15,CASSIGSFSTDTQYF
TRBV5-4,TRBJ1-2,15,CASRAVRDDNYGYTF
TRBV29-1,TRBJ1-2,13,CSVGRLQEGGYTF
TRBV19,TRBJ1-5,14,CASSSGTHNQPQHF
TRBV30,TRBJ1-2,15,CAQKTGQAESYGYTF
TRBV9,-,13,CASSAGSSYEQYF
TRBV18,TRBJ1-1,15,CASSRDRGRNTEAFF
TRBV2,TRBJ2-3,14,CAVRQGRGTDTQYF
TRBV6-1,TRBJ1-5,14,CASSAGRSNQPQHF
TRBV29-1,TRBJ2-1,11,CSERSYNEQFF
TRBV2,TRBJ2-1,12,CASSELYNEQFF
TRBV19,TRBJ1-5,17,CASSTSLWIDSNQPQHF
TRBV7-2,TRBJ1-2,17,CASSERPPEGGYYGYTF
TRBV9,TRBJ2-5,16,CASSFGGGLYQETQYF